This T cell receptor beta chain was recovered during a study of T cells in Graves' hyperthyroidism and ophthalmopathy. Study observations and caveats: Most thyroid clonotypes that were expanded above 0.001 also turned up in blood.

CDR1 is SNHLY and CDR2 is FYNNEI in the germline V gene. With V trimmed by 10 bases and J by 7 bases, 5 bases remained unmatched. The CDR3 spans 11 residues. Researchers amplified the TCR beta CDR3 regions from RNA transcripts. The HTBI primer set drove a first-round RT-PCR of the TCR CDR3. TCRdb re-called the multiplex PCR reads through MiXCR, storing one row per CDR3 protein. This sample has a few hundred thousand distinct CDR3 sequences; more than 45% occur once, and the top ten carry around 7.7%. This clonotype was seen many times. Antigen specificity is unknown. Any patient presenting with uncontrolled infection, other autoimmune disease, pregnancy or lactation was left out.

The source material was peripheral blood or thyroid tissue (not recorded which). The receptor comes from a woman aged 18-29 years with Graves' hyperthyroidism. The V and J genes are TRBV2 and TRBJ1-1, with 8 bases lining up with TRBD1. The DNA for the CDR3 is TGTGCCACCACAGGGGGAGTTGAAGCTTTCTTT. This encodes CATTGGVEAFF.